Listed below are T cell receptor beta chains from one sample, sequenced in a study of blood T cells in healthy people across ages. Each CDR3 protein is one row after TCRdb ran MiXCR on the 5' RACE reads. The sample consists of some 1.1 million distinct CDR3 sequences, roughly two fifths of them appearing once. Material: blood. These receptors came from a man aged 18 to 30 in good health. CDR3s include the opening cysteine and the closing phenylalanine or tryptophan. The D gene is left open where the match is weak. Clone size is shown for a subset of rows, as once, few, many or a class of expanded clone.

V gene	D gene	J gene	clone size	CDR3 DNA	CDR3 protein
TRBV10-3	NA	TRBJ1-4	NA	TGTGCCATATCTGGTGTTGCAACTAATGAAAAACTGTTTTTT	CAISGVATNEKLFF
TRBV4-2	TRBD2	TRBJ2-1	many	TGTGCCAGCAGCCATGGACTAGCGGGGAACAATGAGCAGTTCTTC	CASSHGLAGNNEQFF
TRBV13	TRBD1	TRBJ2-2	NA	TGTGCCAGCAGCTTCACGGGACAGACTCTCACCGGGGAGCTGTTTTTT	CASSFTGQTLTGELFF
TRBV6-2/TRBV6-3	NA	TRBJ2-3	few	TGTGCCAGCAGCCGCATTAAAGATACGCAGTATTTT	CASSRIKDTQYF
TRBV29-1	NA	TRBJ2-3	NA	TGCAGCGGCGGCGGGGTTAAGACAGATACGCAGTATTTT	CSGGGVKTDTQYF
TRBV4-3	NA	TRBJ2-1	NA	TGCGCCAGCAGCCAAGAGGCTCAGAAATCCAATGAGCAGTTCTTC	CASSQEAQKSNEQFF
TRBV20-1	NA	TRBJ1-1	NA	TGCAGTGCTGCCGCTGACTACAGGGTGGGCACTGAAGCTTTCTTT	CSAAADYRVGTEAFF
TRBV5-1	NA	TRBJ2-6	many	TGTGCCAGCAGTTTAGACTCTGGGGCCAACGTCCTGACTTTC	CASSLDSGANVLTF
TRBV20-1	TRBD2	TRBJ2-1	NA	TGCAGTGCTAGGGCAAGGGACTACCTCTACAATGAGCAGTTCTTC	CSARARDYLYNEQFF
TRBV29-1	NA	TRBJ1-1	few	TGCAGCGTTGAAGGCGAGGTTGAAGCTTTCTTT	CSVEGEVEAFF
TRBV14	TRBD1	TRBJ1-4	few	TGTGCCAGCAGCCAACTCAGGGGGGCTAATGAAAAACTGTTTTTT	CASSQLRGANEKLFF
TRBV12-3/TRBV12-4	TRBD1	TRBJ1-1	few	TGTGCCAGCAGGCGACCGGGACAGGGGATGACTGAAGCTTTCTTT	CASRRPGQGMTEAFF
TRBV27	NA	TRBJ1-2	NA	TGTGCCAGCAGTCCCCGTGAGGGGTTCTATGGCTCCACCTTC	CASSPREGFYGSTF
TRBV20-1	NA	TRBJ2-1	few	TGCAGTGCTAGCGAGAGAGATGAATACAATGAGCAGTTCTTC	CSASERDEYNEQFF
TRBV2	TRBD1	TRBJ2-7	many	TGTGCCAGCAGTGAAGGACAGGGGGCAAATTACGAGCAGTACTTC	CASSEGQGANYEQYF
TRBV29-1	NA	TRBJ2-7	many	TGCAGCGTTGTAGGAGTACGGGCGAGCTCCTACGAGCAGTACTTC	CSVVGVRASSYEQYF
TRBV4-3	NA	TRBJ2-1	NA	TGCGCCAGCAGCCAAGATCGGCAGGTCAGCTCCTACAATGAGCAGTTCTTC	CASSQDRQVSSYNEQFF
TRBV29-1	NA	TRBJ2-3	NA	TGCAGCGTTGAAGTGGGGATGAGCACAGATACGCAGTATTTT	CSVEVGMSTDTQYF
TRBV20-1	TRBD2	TRBJ2-1	NA	TGCAGTGTAAGTACTAGCGGCTCCTACAATGAGCAGTTCTTC	CSVSTSGSYNEQFF
TRBV6-2/TRBV6-3	NA	TRBJ1-1	NA	TGTGCCAGCAAAAGGGGTGGCGACACTGAAGCTTTCTTT	CASKRGGDTEAFF
TRBV4-2	NA	TRBJ2-2	few	TGTGCCAGCAGCCAAGAGGGCAGGGTTAACACCGGGGAGCTGTTTTTT	CASSQEGRVNTGELFF